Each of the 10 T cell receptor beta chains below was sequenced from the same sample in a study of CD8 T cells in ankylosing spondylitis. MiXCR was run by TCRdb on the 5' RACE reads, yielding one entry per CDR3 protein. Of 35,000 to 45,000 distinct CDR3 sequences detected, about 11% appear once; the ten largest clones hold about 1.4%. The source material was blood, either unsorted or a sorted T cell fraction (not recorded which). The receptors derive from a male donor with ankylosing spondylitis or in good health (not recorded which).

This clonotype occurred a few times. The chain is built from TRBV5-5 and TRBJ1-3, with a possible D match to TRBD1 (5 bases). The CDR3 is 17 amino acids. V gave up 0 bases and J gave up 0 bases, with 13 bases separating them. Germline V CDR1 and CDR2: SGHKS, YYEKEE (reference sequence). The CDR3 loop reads CASSLALGHDSGNTIYF. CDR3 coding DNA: TGTGCCAGCAGCTTGGCCTTGGGGCATGACTCTGGAAACACCATATATTTT.

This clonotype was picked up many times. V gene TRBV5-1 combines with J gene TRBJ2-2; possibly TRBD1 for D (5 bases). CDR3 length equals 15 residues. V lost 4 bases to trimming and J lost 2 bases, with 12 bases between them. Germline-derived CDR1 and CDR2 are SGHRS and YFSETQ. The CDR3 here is CASSLRQGNTGELFF. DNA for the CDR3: TGCGCCAGCAGCCTTCGGCAGGGAAACACCGGGGAGCTGTTTTTT.

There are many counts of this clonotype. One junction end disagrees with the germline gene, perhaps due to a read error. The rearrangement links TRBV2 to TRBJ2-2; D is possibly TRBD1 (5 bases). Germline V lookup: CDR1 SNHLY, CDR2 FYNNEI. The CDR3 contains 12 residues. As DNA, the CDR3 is TGTGCCGGCAGACAGCGTCGCCGGGAGCTGTTTTTT. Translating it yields CAGRQRRRELFF. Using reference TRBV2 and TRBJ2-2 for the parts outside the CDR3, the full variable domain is EPEVTQTPSHQVTQMGQEVILRCVPISNHLYFYWYRQILGQKVEFLVSFYNNEISEKSEIFDDQFSVERPDGSNFTLKIRSTKLEDSAMYFCAGRQRRRELFFGEGSRLTVL.

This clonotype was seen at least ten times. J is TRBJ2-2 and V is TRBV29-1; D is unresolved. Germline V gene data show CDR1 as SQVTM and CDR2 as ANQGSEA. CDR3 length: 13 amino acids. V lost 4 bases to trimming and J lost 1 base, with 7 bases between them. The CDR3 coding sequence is TGCAGCGTTGGGTTGAGGAACACCGGGGAGCTGTTTTTT. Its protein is CSVGLRNTGELFF.

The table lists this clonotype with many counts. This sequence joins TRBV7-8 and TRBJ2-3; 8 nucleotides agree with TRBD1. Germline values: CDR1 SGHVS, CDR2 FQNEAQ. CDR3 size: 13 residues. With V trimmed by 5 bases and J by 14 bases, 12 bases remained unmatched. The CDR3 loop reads CASSLRTGKILYF. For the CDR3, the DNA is TGTGCCAGCAGCCTCAGGACAGGGAAAATTTTGTATTTT.

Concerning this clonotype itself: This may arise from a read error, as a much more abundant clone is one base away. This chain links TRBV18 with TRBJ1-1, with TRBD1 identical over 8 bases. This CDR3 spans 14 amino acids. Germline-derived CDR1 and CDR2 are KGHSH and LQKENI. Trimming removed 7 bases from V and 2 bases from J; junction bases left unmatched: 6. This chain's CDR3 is CASFGQGSNTEAFF. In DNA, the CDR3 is TGTGCCAGCTTCGGACAGGGTTCAAACACTGAAGCTTTCTTT. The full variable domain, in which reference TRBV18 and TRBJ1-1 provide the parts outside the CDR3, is NAGVMQNPRHLVRRRGQEARLRCSPMKGHSHVYWYRQLPEEGLKFMVYLQKENIIDESGMPKERFSAEFPKEGPSILRIQQVVRGDSAAYFCASFGQGSNTEAFFGQGTRLTVV.

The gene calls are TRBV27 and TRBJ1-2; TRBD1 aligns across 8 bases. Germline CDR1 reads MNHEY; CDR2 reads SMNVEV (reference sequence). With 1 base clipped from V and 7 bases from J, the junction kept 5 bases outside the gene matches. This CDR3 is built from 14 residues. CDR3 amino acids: CASSLLQGVPGYTF. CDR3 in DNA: TGTGCCAGCAGTTTATTACAGGGGGTACCTGGCTACACCTTC.

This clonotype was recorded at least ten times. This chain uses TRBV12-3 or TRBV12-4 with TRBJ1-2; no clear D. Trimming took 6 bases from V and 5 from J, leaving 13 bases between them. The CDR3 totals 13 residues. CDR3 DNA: TGTGCCAGCAGCCCAGACGGACCTTATGGCTACACCTTC. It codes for CASSPDGPYGYTF.

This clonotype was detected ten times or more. Here the CDR3 reads CASSQATTRATQYF. The CDR3 DNA is TGTGCCAGCAGCCAAGCGACGACTAGAGCGACGCAGTATTTT. The chain is built from TRBV4-2 and TRBJ2-3, with a tentative D call TRBD2 (6 bases). CDR1 and CDR2 from the germline V gene are LGHNA and YNFKEQ. V dropped 1 base and J dropped 9 bases, with 14 bases sitting between them. The CDR3 runs 14 residues.

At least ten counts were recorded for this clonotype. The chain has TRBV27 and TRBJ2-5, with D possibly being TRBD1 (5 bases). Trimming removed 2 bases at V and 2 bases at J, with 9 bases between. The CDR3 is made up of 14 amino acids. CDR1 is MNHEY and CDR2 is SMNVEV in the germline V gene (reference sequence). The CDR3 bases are TGTGCCAGCAGTTTAGAGTCAGGGCAAGAGACCCAGTACTTC. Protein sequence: CASSLESGQETQYF.